This T cell receptor beta chain was captured in a study of blood T cells in healthy people across ages. Overall study context: Capture via template switching afforded approximately one barcoded beta molecule per two T cells.

Losses at the gene ends were 6 bases for V and 5 bases for J; bases not matched to a gene: 7. This CDR3 comprises 13 residues. Germline V lookup: CDR1 MNHEY, CDR2 SVGEGT. A note on this clonotype: Its antigen is as yet unknown.

Every participating donor contributed 8.5 to 10 milliliters of peripheral blood through a draw. A second 7 to 11 cycle PCR used barcoded and J-beta primers. Sequencing of every sample gave 2.5 million or more CDR3-containing paired-end reads. TCRdb independently ran MiXCR on the 5' RACE reads; one entry per CDR3 protein. The table has hundreds of thousands of distinct CDR3 sequences, 40% to 45% seen once; the top ten hold about 32%. Regarding the study as a whole: The recorded TCR beta diversity per million T cells decreased in a roughly linear manner with age.

Sequenced sample: blood. The rearrangement links TRBV6-2 or TRBV6-3 to TRBJ2-7; TRBD2 agrees at 7 bases. This sequence was found in a man aged 80 or over in good health. CDR3 protein: CASSTRLADEQYF. The DNA for the CDR3 is TGTGCCAGCAGCACACGACTAGCTGACGAGCAGTACTTC.